The present T cell receptor beta chain was sequenced within a study of CD8+ T cells in alopecia areata. Overall study context: Treated patients' severity was scored by percentage of affected scalp area.

Regarding the study as a whole: The study found higher clonality in lesional than normal scalp, especially in alopecia totalis/universalis.

RNA was extracted and reverse transcribed into cDNA as the sequencing template. Repertoires were generated with immunoSEQ multiplex PCR, while TCRdb's copy carries only in-frame clones and drops some. The sample lists approximately 300,000 clones, 55% to 70% occurring once. This clone was counted a few times. Its target is unknown. The V and J ends lost 4 bases and 2 bases, in that order; junction bases with no gene match: 6. This CDR3 spans 14 amino acids. Germline-derived CDR1 and CDR2 are SGHRS and YFSETQ. Indicated treatment: oral pan-JAK inhibitor, 5-10 mg twice daily. Sequenced material: CD4+ T cells sorted from blood, taken at week 24, from a patient treated with tofacitinib. The clonotype was recovered from a human donor with alopecia areata. The J gene is TRBJ2-7, the V gene TRBV5-1, with TRBD1 matching over 7 bases. CDR3 coding DNA: TGCGCCAGCAGCCCAATACAGGGGACCTACGAGCAGTACTTC. Protein: CASSPIQGTYEQYF.